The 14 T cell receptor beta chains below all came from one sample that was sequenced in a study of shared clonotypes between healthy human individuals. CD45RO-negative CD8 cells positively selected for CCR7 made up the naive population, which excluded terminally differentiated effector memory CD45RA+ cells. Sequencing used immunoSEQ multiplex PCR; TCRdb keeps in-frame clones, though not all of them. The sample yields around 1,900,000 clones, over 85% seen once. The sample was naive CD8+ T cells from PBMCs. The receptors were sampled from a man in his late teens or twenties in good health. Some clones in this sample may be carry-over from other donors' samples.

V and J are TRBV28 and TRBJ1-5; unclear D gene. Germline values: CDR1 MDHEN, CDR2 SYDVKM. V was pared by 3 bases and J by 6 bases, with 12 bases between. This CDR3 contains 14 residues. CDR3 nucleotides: TGTGCCAGCAGTTTTTTGGGGAGCGGTCAGCCCCAGCATTTT. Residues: CASSFLGSGQPQHF.

CDR3 DNA: TGTGCCAGCAGACCAAGCGGGAGGATCACAGATACGCAGTATTTT. Encoded protein: CASRPSGRITDTQYF. The V gene is TRBV6-6, the J gene TRBJ2-3; 9 bases are shared with TRBD2. V lost 6 bases, J lost 2 bases, and 6 bases stayed unmatched. This CDR3 has 15 amino acids. Looked up from germline, CDR1 is MNHNY and CDR2 is SVGAGI (reference sequence).

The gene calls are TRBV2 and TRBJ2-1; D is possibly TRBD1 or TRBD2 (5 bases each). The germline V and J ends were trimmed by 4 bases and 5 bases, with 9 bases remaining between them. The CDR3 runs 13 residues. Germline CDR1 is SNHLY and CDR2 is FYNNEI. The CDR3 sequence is CASSGDGNNEQFF. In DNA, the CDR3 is TGTGCCAGCAGTGGGGACGGTAACAATGAGCAGTTCTTC. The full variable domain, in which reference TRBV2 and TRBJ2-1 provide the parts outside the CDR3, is EPEVTQTPSHQVTQMGQEVILRCVPISNHLYFYWYRQILGQKVEFLVSFYNNEISEKSEIFDDQFSVERPDGSNFTLKIRSTKLEDSAMYFCASSGDGNNEQFFGPGTRLTVL.

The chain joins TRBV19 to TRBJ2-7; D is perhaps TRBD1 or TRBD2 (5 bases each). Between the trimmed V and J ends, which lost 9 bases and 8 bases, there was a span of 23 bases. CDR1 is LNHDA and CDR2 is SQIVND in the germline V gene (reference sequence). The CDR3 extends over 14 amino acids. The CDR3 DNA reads TGTGCCAGCACCCCGGGAAGGGGACCTTTTCAGCAGTACTTC. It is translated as CASTPGRGPFQQYF.

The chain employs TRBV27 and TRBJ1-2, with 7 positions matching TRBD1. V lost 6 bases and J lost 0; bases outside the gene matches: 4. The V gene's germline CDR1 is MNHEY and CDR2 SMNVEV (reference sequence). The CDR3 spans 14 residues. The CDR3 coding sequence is TGTGCCAGCAGCGGACAGGATTCTAACTATGGCTACACCTTC. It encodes CASSGQDSNYGYTF.

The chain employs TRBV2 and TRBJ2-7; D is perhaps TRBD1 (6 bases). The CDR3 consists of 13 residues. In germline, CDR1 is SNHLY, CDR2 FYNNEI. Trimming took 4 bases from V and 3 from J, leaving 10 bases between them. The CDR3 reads CASSGTEIYEQYF. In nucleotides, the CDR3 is TGTGCCAGCAGTGGGACAGAGATCTACGAGCAGTACTTC.

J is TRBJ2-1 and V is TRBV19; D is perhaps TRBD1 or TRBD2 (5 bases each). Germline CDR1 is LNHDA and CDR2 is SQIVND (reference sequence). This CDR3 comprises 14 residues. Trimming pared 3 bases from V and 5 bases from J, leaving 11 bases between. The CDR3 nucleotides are TGTGCCAGTAGTATGACCGGGGCTAACAATGAGCAGTTCTTC. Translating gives CASSMTGANNEQFF.

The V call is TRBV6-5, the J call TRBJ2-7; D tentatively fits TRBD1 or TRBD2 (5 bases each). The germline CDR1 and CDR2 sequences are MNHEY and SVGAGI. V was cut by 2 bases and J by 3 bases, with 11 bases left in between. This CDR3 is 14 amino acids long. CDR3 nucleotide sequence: TGTGCCAGCAGTTACAGGGGACCCTACTACGAGCAGTACTTC. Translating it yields CASSYRGPYYEQYF.

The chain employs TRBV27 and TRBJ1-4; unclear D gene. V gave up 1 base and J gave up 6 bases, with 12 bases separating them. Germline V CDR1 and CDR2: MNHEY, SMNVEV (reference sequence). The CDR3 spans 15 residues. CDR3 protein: CASSLFNSEDEKLFF. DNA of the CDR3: TGTGCCAGCAGTTTATTTAACAGCGAGGATGAAAAACTGTTTTTT.

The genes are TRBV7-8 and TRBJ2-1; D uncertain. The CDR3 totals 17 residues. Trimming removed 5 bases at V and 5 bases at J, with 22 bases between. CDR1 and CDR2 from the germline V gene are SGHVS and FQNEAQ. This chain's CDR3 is CASSRALIGARHNEQFF. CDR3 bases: TGTGCCAGCAGCCGGGCCCTGATCGGAGCTCGCCACAATGAGCAGTTCTTC.

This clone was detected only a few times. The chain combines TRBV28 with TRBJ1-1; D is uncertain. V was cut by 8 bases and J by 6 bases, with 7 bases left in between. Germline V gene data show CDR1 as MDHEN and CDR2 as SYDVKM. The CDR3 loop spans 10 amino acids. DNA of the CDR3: TGTGCCAGCGCGAGGGCTGAAGCTTTCTTT. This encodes CASARAEAFF.

CDR3 loop: CASSLVNTGANVLTF. In DNA, the CDR3 is TGTGCCAGCAGCTTAGTAAACACTGGGGCCAACGTCCTGACTTTC. V and J are TRBV11-2 and TRBJ2-6; D uncertain. This CDR3 contains 15 residues. The germline gives CDR1 SGHAT, CDR2 FQNNGV. V gave up 1 base and J gave up 2 bases, with 6 bases separating them.

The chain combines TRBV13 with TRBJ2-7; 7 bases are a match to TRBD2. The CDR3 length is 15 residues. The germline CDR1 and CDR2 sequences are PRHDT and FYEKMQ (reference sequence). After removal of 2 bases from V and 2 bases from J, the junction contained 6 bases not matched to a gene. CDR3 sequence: CASSLRGTIPYEQYF. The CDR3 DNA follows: TGTGCCAGCAGCTTACGTGGGACTATTCCCTACGAGCAGTACTTC.

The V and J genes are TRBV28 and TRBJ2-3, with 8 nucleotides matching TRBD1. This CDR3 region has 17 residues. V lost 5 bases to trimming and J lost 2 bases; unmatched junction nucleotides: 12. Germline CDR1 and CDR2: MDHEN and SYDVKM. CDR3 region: CASSRPRRDRNTDTQYF. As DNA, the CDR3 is TGTGCCAGCAGTCGACCGAGAAGGGACAGGAACACAGATACGCAGTATTTT.